Detailed here is one TCR beta chain. Its antigen is currently unknown. The data derive from a study of cytomegalovirus exposure and HLA in healthy donors. Overall study results and limits: Highest at DRB1 and lowest at HLA-C, TCR association rates differed among HLA loci in a later analysis. In vitro confirmation showed three CMV-associated chains to be CMV antigen specific. CMV serostatus was the only recorded immune exposure for donors.

The PCR used 60 Vbeta and 13 Jbeta primers. Clones were sequenced by immunoSEQ multiplex PCR, and TCRdb holds only the in-frame ones, with some missing. The table has hundreds of thousands of clones, approximately 82% seen once. At sampling all donors were nominally healthy, likely with unrecorded immune exposures. CDR3 length: 13 amino acids. The V and J ends lost 0 bases and 8 bases respectively, with 10 bases between them. The V gene's germline CDR1 is MNHNS and CDR2 SASEGT. V gene TRBV6-1 combines with J gene TRBJ1-1; TRBD1 might be the D (6 bases). The origin of this receptor is a woman between 40 and 50 years old in good health and CMV-seronegative. The sample taken for sequencing was PBMCs. CDR3 in amino acids: CASSEARGGEAFF. DNA of the CDR3: TGTGCCAGCAGTGAAGCCAGGGGCGGGGAAGCTTTCTTT.